Presented here are 7 T cell receptor beta chains from one specimen sequenced in a study of CD8 T cells in Susac syndrome. With random hexamers, reverse transcription was performed on roughly 0.5 to 1 ug of RNA. TCRdb independently ran MiXCR on the immunoSEQ multiplex PCR reads; one entry per CDR3 protein. The table lists approximately 260,000 distinct CDR3 sequences, 90% to 96% of them singletons, with approximately 0.1% in the top ten. Input material: CD4+ T cells from PBMCs. The receptors were sampled from a human donor with Susac syndrome.

The rearrangement links TRBV29-1 to TRBJ2-1; 11 bases match TRBD2. Germline-derived CDR1 and CDR2 are SQVTM and ANQGSEA. CDR3 length: 15 residues. V trimming: 7 bases; J trimming: 6 bases; junction bases outside the gene matches: 11. CDR3 region: CSAGQPGTSGNEQFF. Written as DNA, the CDR3 is TGCAGCGCGGGACAGCCCGGGACTAGCGGCAATGAGCAGTTCTTC.

The chain employs TRBV18 and TRBJ1-5; 7 nucleotides align to TRBD1. The CDR3 totals 15 residues. The V segment lost 5 bases and the J segment 3 bases; nucleotides outside the gene matches: 7. Germline values: CDR1 KGHSH, CDR2 LQKENI. The CDR3 loop is CASSDRDRDNQPQHF. In DNA, the CDR3 is TGTGCCAGCTCAGACCGGGACAGAGACAATCAGCCCCAGCATTTT.

The J gene is TRBJ1-5, the V gene TRBV30; D is unresolved. This CDR3 is built from 13 residues. V lost 0 bases, J lost 3 bases, and 6 bases lay in between. Germline-derived CDR1 and CDR2 are GTSNPN and SVGIG (reference sequence). DNA of the CDR3: TGTGCCTGGAGTGTAGGCCACAATCAGCCCCAGCATTTT. Amino acid sequence: CAWSVGHNQPQHF.

V usage is TRBV29-1 and J usage is TRBJ2-1; D is unclear. V was clipped by 8 bases and J by 4 bases, with 6 bases between them. The germline V gene encodes CDR1 SQVTM and CDR2 ANQGSEA. The CDR3 extends over 10 amino acids. CDR3 in amino acids: CSSGYNEQFF. In DNA, the CDR3 is TGCAGCTCTGGGTACAATGAGCAGTTCTTC.

This clonotype came up once. The chain couples TRBV24-1 to TRBJ2-5, with TRBD1 identical over 10 bases. This CDR3 has 15 amino acids. Germline loops: CDR1 KGHDR, CDR2 SFDVKD. The ends lost 5 bases at V and 6 bases at J; junction bases unmatched: 8. This CDR3 is CATSGDRGRIQTQYF. CDR3 DNA: TGTGCCACCAGTGGGGACAGGGGTAGGATTCAGACCCAGTACTTC.

The CDR3 nucleotides read TGTGCCAGCAGCGGACAGACGACCACTGAAGCTTTCTTT. Its translation: CASSGQTTTEAFF. The chain carries TRBV2 and TRBJ1-1; tentative D call: TRBD1 (6 bases). This CDR3 contains 13 residues. Trimming shortened V by 6 bases and J by 4 bases, and 12 bases separated the two germline ends. Germline V gene sequence: CDR1 SNHLY, CDR2 FYNNEI.

This chain joins TRBV9 and TRBJ2-1; D possibly corresponds to TRBD1 (5 bases). With 3 bases removed from V and 5 bases from J, the gap between germline ends came to 12 bases. Germline CDR1 is SGDLS and CDR2 is YYNGEE. The CDR3 is made up of 14 amino acids. The CDR3, as DNA: TGTGCCAGCAGCGGGGGCGGAATAAACAATGAGCAGTTCTTC. Translated: CASSGGGINNEQFF.